This entry features one TCR beta chain sequence. This clonotype has just a few counts. Its antigen is currently not known. Base qualities were left out, and no much larger clone turns up one base away. These data are taken from a study of response to subunit inactivated influenza vaccine (dated by TCRdb to the late 2010s). A note on the overall study: Deep quantitative T cell receptor repertoire profiling was used in the study to track responses to a trivalent subunit inactivated influenza vaccine.

Libraries were constructed by RT-PCR. The reads were generated on an Illumina HiSeq 2500. Using fastp trimming at Q25 and MiXCR clonotype assembly, TCRdb reanalyzed the public sequencing data and kept in-frame beta chains. Each CDR3 protein appears once, grouped with its most common genes and DNA. The sample data list hundreds of thousands of distinct CDR3 sequences, and about 15% of these were observed just once. Of the sample, less than 7% is held by the ten largest clones. The junction shows trimming of 6 bases on V and 3 bases on J, plus 14 bases between the germline ends. The CDR3 starts with the cysteine, ends with the phenylalanine, and has 14 residues. Just CDR3 DNA is preserved here, 42 bases in frame from base 1. CDR1 KGHSH and CDR2 LQKENI are derived from the germline V gene. What the work shows at the level of the full study, not this receptor alone: According to the authors, only a limited number of new T cells may be recruited by each seasonal influenza vaccination.

The chain joins TRBV18 to TRBJ1-1, with the D gene not confidently named. The starting material was PBMCs from blood, obtained 14 days before vaccination. This TCR was recovered from a man in his fifties or sixties who received an inactivated influenza vaccine. Donor details come from another sample of the same person, matched by shared clones. This receptor carries the CDR3 CASSPPLRHTEAFF. The base sequence is TGTGCCAGCTCGCCGCCCCTCAGACACACTGAAGCTTTCTTT.